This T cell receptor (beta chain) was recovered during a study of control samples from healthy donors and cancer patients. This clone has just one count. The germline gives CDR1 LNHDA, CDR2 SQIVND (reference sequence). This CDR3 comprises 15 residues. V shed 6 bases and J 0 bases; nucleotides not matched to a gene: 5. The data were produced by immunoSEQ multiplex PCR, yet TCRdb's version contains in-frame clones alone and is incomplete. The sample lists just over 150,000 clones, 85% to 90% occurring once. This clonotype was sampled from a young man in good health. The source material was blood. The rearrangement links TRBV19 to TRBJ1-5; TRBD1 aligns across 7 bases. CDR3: CASRTGIASNQPQHF. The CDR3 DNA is TGTGCCAGTAGGACAGGGATAGCTAGCAATCAGCCCCAGCATTTT.